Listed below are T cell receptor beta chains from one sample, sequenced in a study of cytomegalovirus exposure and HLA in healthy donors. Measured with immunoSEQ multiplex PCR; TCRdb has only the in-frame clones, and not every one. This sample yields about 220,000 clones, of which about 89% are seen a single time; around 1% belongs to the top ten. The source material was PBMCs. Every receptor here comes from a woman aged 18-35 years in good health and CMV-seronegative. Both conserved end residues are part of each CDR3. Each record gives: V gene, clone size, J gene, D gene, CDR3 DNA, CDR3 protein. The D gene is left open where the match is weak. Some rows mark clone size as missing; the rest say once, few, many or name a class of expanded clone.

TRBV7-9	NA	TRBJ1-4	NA	TGTGCCAGCAGAGAGGGACTTTTTAATGAAAAACTGTTTTTT	CASREGLFNEKLFF
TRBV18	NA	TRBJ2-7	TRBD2	TGTGCCAGCTCACCATCTAGCGGCCCGAGGAGCTCCTACGAGCAGTACTTC	CASSPSSGPRSSYEQYF
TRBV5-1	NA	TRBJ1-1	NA	TGCGCCAGCAGCCCAAGGGGCGGGACGAACACTGAAGCTTTCTTT	CASSPRGGTNTEAFF
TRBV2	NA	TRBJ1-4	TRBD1	TGTGCCAGCAGAGCTTGGCAGGGGGTAAACAAAAAACTGTTTTTT	CASRAWQGVNKKLFF
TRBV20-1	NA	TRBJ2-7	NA	TGCAGTGCTGGCAGGACGGGAGAGCAGTACTTC	CSAGRTGEQYF
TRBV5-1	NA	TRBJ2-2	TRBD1	TGCGCCAGCAGCTTCCGCAGGGGGTCCGCGAACACCGGGGAGCTGTTTTTT	CASSFRRGSANTGELFF
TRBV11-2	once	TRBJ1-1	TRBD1	TGTGCCAGCAGCTACCTGGGACAGGAATACACTGAAGCTTTCTTT	CASSYLGQEYTEAFF
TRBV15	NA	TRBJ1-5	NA	TGTGCCACCAGCAGACTTATCGGGGGCAATCAGCCCCAGCATTTT	CATSRLIGGNQPQHF
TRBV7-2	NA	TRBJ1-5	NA	TGTGCCAGCAGCGGCGGCCAGGGAGGTGGTCAGCCCCAGCATTTT	CASSGGQGGGQPQHF
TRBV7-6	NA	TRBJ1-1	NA	TGTGCCAGCAGCTTAGGGGACTATCGGGCAAGGGGCACTGAAGCTTTCTTT	CASSLGDYRARGTEAFF
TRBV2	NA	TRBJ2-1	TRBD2	TGTGCCAGCAGGGGACTAGCGGGAGGGGGACAGTTCTTC	CASRGLAGGGQFF
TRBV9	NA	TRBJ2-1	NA	TGTGCCAGCAGCCCTAATTACAATGAGCAGTTCTTC	CASSPNYNEQFF
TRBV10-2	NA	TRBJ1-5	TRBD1	TGCGCCAGCACAACAGGGGTTTGGGGTCAGCCCCAGCATTTT	CASTTGVWGQPQHF
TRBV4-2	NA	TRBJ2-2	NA	TGTGCCAGCAGCCACACGCTAGGGGGAGACACCGGGGAGCTGTTTTTT	CASSHTLGGDTGELFF
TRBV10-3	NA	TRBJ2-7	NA	TGTGCCATCAGTGAGTCTATGGGCATCCCCCCCTACGAGCAGTACTTC	CAISESMGIPPYEQYF
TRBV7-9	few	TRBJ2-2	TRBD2	TGTGCCAGCAGCCTGGTGGGAGGGCGGAACACCGGGGAGCTGTTTTTT	CASSLVGGRNTGELFF
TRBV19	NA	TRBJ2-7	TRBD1	TGTGCCAGTAGCACGACAGGGAGCTCCTACGAGCAGTACTTC	CASSTTGSSYEQYF
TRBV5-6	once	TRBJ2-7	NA	TGTGCCAGCAGCCCCTCCGGGAAATTAGTTGGCTACGAGCAGTACTTC	CASSPSGKLVGYEQYF
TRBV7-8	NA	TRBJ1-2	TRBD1	TGTGCCAGCAGCTTAAAGGACAGGGGGGCTCCCTATGGCTACACCTTC	CASSLKDRGAPYGYTF